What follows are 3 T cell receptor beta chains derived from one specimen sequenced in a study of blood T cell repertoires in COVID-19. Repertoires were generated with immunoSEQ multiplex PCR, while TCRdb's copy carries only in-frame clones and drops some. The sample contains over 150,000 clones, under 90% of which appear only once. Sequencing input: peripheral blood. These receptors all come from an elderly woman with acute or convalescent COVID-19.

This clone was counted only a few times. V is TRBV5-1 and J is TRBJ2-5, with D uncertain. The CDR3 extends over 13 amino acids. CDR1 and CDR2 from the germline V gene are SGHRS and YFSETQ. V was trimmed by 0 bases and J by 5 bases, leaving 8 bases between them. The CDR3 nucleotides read TGCGCCAGCAGCTTGGCGGGTACGGAGACCCAGTACTTC. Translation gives CASSLAGTETQYF.

The CDR3 coding sequence is TGTGCCAGTAGTATAGGGGAACAGGTTGGTCCCTCTGGGGCCAACGTCCTGACTTTC. Residues: CASSIGEQVGPSGANVLTF. This rearrangement joins TRBV19 to TRBJ2-6; perhaps TRBD1 as D (5 bases). The CDR3 consists of 19 residues. Germline V gives CDR1 LNHDA, CDR2 SQIVND (reference sequence). Trimming took off 1 base at V and 0 bases at J, with 16 bases between the two ends.

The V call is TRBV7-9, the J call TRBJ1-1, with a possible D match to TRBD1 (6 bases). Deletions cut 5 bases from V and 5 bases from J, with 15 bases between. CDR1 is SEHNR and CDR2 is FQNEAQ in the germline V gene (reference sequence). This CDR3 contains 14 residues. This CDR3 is CASSGQITGTEAFF. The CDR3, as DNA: TGTGCCAGCAGCGGACAGATTACGGGGACTGAAGCTTTCTTT.